This T cell receptor beta chain was sequenced during a study of sequential checkpoint blockade in melanoma. The overall study: Each arm's sequence ended with maintenance nivolumab.

V shed 0 bases and J shed 4 bases, with 13 bases lying between them. The CDR3 has 15 amino acids. Looked up from germline, CDR1 is SGDLS and CDR2 is YYNGEE. Data came from immunoSEQ multiplex PCR; TCRdb stores just in-frame clones and leaves some out. The table has about 16,000 clones, more than 85% seen once. Treatment given: randomized to nivolumab then ipilimumab (arm A) or the reverse (arm B). Live CD3+CD8+ CD19− CD56− cells were sorted from PBMCs. The chain links TRBV9 to TRBJ2-5; tentatively, D is TRBD1 (5 bases). Source: CD8+ T cells sorted from blood (inferred from file names), taken from a patient given nivolumab and ipilimumab in sequence. This clonotype originated in a human donor with melanoma. The CDR3 region is CASSVVGSQGETQYF. Written as DNA, the CDR3 is TGTGCCAGCAGCGTAGTCGGTTCCCAGGGAGAGACCCAGTACTTC. Full variable domain (remainder filled in from reference TRBV9 and TRBJ2-5): DSGVTQTPKHLITATGQRVTLRCSPRSGDLSVYWYQQSLDQGLQFLIQYYNGEERAKGNILERFSAQQFPDLHSELNLSSLELGDSALYFCASSVVGSQGETQYFGPGTRLLVL.